These 20 T cell receptor beta chains originate from one sample sequenced in a study of T cell responses to AZD1222 COVID-19 vaccine (dated by TCRdb to 2020 to 2023). The time point label corresponds to: about 28 days (+/-7) after the second vaccine dose. The receptor library was made with the immunoSEQ multiplex PCR assay. In TCRdb, the immuneACCESS table is reduced to in-frame sequences with V and J assigned. These tables do not hold every clone; where another copy was compared, an unresolved V gene accounts for under half, and the others remain unexplained. The sample includes approximately 150,000 clones, with roughly 94% observed a single time. Approximately 0.98% of the sample belongs to the ten largest clones. The specimen was peripheral blood, collected 28 days after the second AZD1222 dose. The receptors come from an adult who received the AZD1222 COVID-19 vaccine.

The chain employs TRBV28 and TRBJ1-5; no definite D call. V lost 2 bases to trimming and J lost 2 bases, with 7 bases between them. The CDR3 consists of 14 residues. Germline assignment: CDR1 MDHEN and CDR2 SYDVKM. CDR3 loop: CASSLMVGNQPQHF. CDR3 bases: TGTGCCAGCAGTTTAATGGTGGGCAATCAGCCCCAGCATTTT.

The CDR3 DNA follows: TGTGCCATCAATTCCGGGGATACAATGAACACTGAAGCTTTCTTT. This translates into CAINSGDTMNTEAFF. The V call is TRBV10-3, the J call TRBJ1-1; D gene unclear. The CDR3 sequence is 15 residues long. The germline V and J ends were trimmed by 7 bases and 0 bases, with 15 bases remaining between them. The V gene's germline CDR1 is ENHRY and CDR2 SYGVKD.

The chain employs TRBV6-2 or TRBV6-3 and TRBJ1-3, with no clear D. Germline lookup yields CDR1 MNHEY and CDR2 SVGEGT. The CDR3 is 18 amino acids. The V and J ends lost 0 bases and 4 bases respectively, with 19 bases between them. The CDR3 is CASSYSIRTAGRGNTIYF. DNA of the CDR3: TGTGCCAGCAGTTACTCGATACGGACGGCCGGGCGCGGAAACACCATATATTTT.

The CDR3 sequence: CASSIGDRVVGANVLTF. In DNA, the CDR3 is TGTGCCAGTAGTATAGGAGACAGGGTGGTCGGGGCCAACGTCCTGACTTTC. The chain is built from TRBV19 and TRBJ2-6, with TRBD1 identical over 7 bases. Unmatched junction bases numbered 7, after V lost 1 base and J lost 4 bases. The V gene's germline CDR1 is LNHDA and CDR2 SQIVND (reference sequence). CDR3 size: 17 residues.

The V call is TRBV29-1, the J call TRBJ1-1; unclear D gene. CDR1 SQVTM and CDR2 ANQGSEA come from the germline V gene. This CDR3 has 14 amino acids. V was clipped by 2 bases and J by 5 bases, with 15 bases between them. The DNA for the CDR3 is TGCAGCGTTGAAACACAGATGAGGAGTACTGAAGCTTTCTTT. This sequence encodes CSVETQMRSTEAFF. Full variable domain (remainder filled in from reference TRBV29-1 and TRBJ1-1): SAVISQKPSRDICQRGTSLTIQCQVDSQVTMMFWYRQQPGQSLTLIATANQGSEATYESGFVIDKFPISRPNLTFSTLTVSNMSPEDSSIYLCSVETQMRSTEAFFGQGTRLTVV.

The chain has TRBV5-5 and TRBJ2-5; D is possibly TRBD1 (5 bases). Per germline, CDR1 SGHKS and CDR2 YYEKEE (reference sequence). This CDR3 comprises 13 residues. The V end lost 5 bases, the J end lost 1 base, and 9 bases lay between the germline ends. The CDR3 nucleotides are TGTGCCAGCAGGCCGACAGCCCAAGAGACCCAGTACTTC. Protein: CASRPTAQETQYF.

The chain combines TRBV3-1 (or the pseudogene TRBV3-2) with TRBJ2-2; 9 positions agree with TRBD1. The length of the CDR3 is 16 residues. Trimming removed 2 bases from V and 4 bases from J; junction bases left unmatched: 5. CDR1 and CDR2 from the germline V gene are LGHDT and YNNKEL (reference sequence). CDR3 loop: CASSQWDRVTTGELFF. The CDR3 region has the DNA TGTGCCAGCAGCCAATGGGACAGGGTAACCACCGGGGAGCTGTTTTTT.

The chain links TRBV27 to TRBJ2-7; 8 bases map to TRBD1. The CDR3 consists of 13 residues. In germline, CDR1 is MNHEY, CDR2 SMNVEV (reference sequence). Trimming took 3 bases from V and 5 from J; bases not matched to a gene: 3. CDR3 sequence: CASSLLTGDEQYF. CDR3 in DNA: TGTGCCAGCAGTTTGTTGACAGGGGACGAGCAGTACTTC.

The CDR3 DNA is TGCGCCAGCAGCCCCTACGACGGGGGTGGCAACGAGCAGTACTTC. Its translation: CASSPYDGGGNEQYF. This sequence joins TRBV5-1 and TRBJ2-7; the D gene is possibly TRBD2 (6 bases). Germline loops: CDR1 SGHRS, CDR2 YFSETQ. There are 15 residues in the CDR3. V lost 4 bases to trimming and J lost 5 bases, with 19 bases between them.

This clone was detected only a few times. This rearrangement joins TRBV28 to TRBJ1-5, with D tentatively TRBD1 (5 bases). Trimming took off 3 bases at V and 6 bases at J, with 9 bases between the two ends. Germline V CDR1 and CDR2: MDHEN, SYDVKM. The CDR3 is 13 residues long. The CDR3 here is CASSLWGSQPQHF. CDR3 sequence (DNA): TGTGCCAGCAGTTTGTGGGGGAGTCAGCCCCAGCATTTT.

The gene calls are TRBV2 and TRBJ2-4; 10 nucleotides agree with TRBD2. The CDR3 totals 15 residues. V dropped 5 bases and J dropped 6; count of bases not matched to a gene: 7. Germline CDR1 reads SNHLY; CDR2 reads FYNNEI. The CDR3: CASSSFSGGLNIQYF. The CDR3 nucleotides read TGTGCCAGCAGTTCCTTTAGCGGGGGGCTAAACATTCAGTACTTC.

The V call is TRBV7-8, the J call TRBJ1-4; D gene unclear. The CDR3 is made up of 14 amino acids. V lost 2 bases, J lost 8 bases, and 12 bases lay in between. The V gene's germline CDR1 is SGHVS and CDR2 FQNEAQ. The CDR3, as DNA: TGTGCCAGCAGCTTAAACGATGGTGGGGAAAAACTGTTTTTT. Translating gives CASSLNDGGEKLFF.

This chain joins TRBV5-1 and TRBJ2-7, with 8 bases that match TRBD1. V trimming: 0 bases; J trimming: 2 bases; junction bases outside the gene matches: 4. Germline CDR1 and CDR2: SGHRS and YFSETQ. The CDR3 runs 15 residues. The CDR3 loop is CASSLAGGIAYEQYF. The CDR3 DNA reads TGCGCCAGCAGCTTGGCAGGGGGCATAGCCTACGAGCAGTACTTC.

The genes are TRBV5-1 and TRBJ1-2; the match to TRBD1 covers 7 bases. The germline V gene encodes CDR1 SGHRS and CDR2 YFSETQ. The CDR3 has 15 amino acids. J gave up 2 bases and V 4 bases, and 8 bases lay outside the gene matches. The DNA of the CDR3 is TGCGCCAGCAGCCCCTGGACAGGACCCAACTATGGCTACACCTTC. Its protein is CASSPWTGPNYGYTF. Full variable domain (missing parts from reference TRBV5-1 and TRBJ1-2): KAGVTQTPRYLIKTRGQQVTLSCSPISGHRSVSWYQQTPGQGLQFLFEYFSETQRNKGNFPGRFSGRQFSNSRSEMNVSTLELGDSALYLCASSPWTGPNYGYTFGSGTRLTVV.

On this clone itself: A junction end diverges from the germline sequence, so it may reflect a read error. This rearrangement joins TRBV7-2 to TRBJ1-1; the match to TRBD1 covers 7 bases. CDR3 size: 13 residues. Germline V gene lookup returns CDR1 SGHTA and CDR2 FQGNSA. The CDR3 coding sequence is TGTGCCAGCACCGATAGGGGGCGACCCCTCAGTGACTTT. It codes for CASTDRGRPLSDF.

J is TRBJ1-1 and V is TRBV12-3 or TRBV12-4, with a weak D call TRBD1 (5 bases). V was trimmed by 5 bases and J by 5 bases, leaving 12 bases between them. The CDR3 spans 13 residues. CDR3 loop: CASSMIRGTEAFF. For the CDR3, the DNA is TGTGCCAGCAGTATGATCCGGGGGACTGAAGCTTTCTTT.

The count of this clone is one. The chain employs TRBV10-2 and TRBJ1-1; D gene unclear. CDR3 size: 20 residues. V lost 7 bases and J lost 5, with 35 bases in between. Germline loops: CDR1 WSHSY, CDR2 SAAADI. CDR3 DNA: TGCGCCAGCATTGGATTTGCGGGTACCTCGGCCGGGGTGGTGGGAACTGAAGCTTTCTTT. Protein: CASIGFAGTSAGVVGTEAFF.

This clone has only one observation. V gene TRBV6-5 combines with J gene TRBJ1-1, with 12 bases matching TRBD1. V lost 4 bases and J lost 5; bases outside the gene matches: 2. This CDR3 has 14 amino acids. Looked up from germline, CDR1 is MNHEY and CDR2 is SVGAGI. CDR3 DNA: TGTGCCAGCAGTTGGGACAGGGGGCATACTGAAGCTTTCTTT. It is translated as CASSWDRGHTEAFF.

This chain joins TRBV7-2 and TRBJ1-2, with 8 positions matching TRBD1. Germline CDR1 and CDR2: SGHTA and FQGNSA. J gave up 6 bases and V 1 base, and 4 bases lay outside the gene matches. This CDR3 has 14 amino acids. DNA for the CDR3: TGTGCCAGCAGCTTAGGGACAGGGAGCCATGGCTACACCTTC. Residues: CASSLGTGSHGYTF.

V is TRBV5-6 and J is TRBJ2-3; possible D gene TRBD1, 5 bases. From germline, CDR1 is SGHDT and CDR2 YYEEEE. CDR3 length equals 15 residues. The V end lost 2 bases, the J end lost 4 bases, and 14 bases lay between the germline ends. The CDR3 nucleotides are TGTGCCAGCAGCTTTGACAGACCCCTAGCAGATACGCAGTATTTT. Protein: CASSFDRPLADTQYF.